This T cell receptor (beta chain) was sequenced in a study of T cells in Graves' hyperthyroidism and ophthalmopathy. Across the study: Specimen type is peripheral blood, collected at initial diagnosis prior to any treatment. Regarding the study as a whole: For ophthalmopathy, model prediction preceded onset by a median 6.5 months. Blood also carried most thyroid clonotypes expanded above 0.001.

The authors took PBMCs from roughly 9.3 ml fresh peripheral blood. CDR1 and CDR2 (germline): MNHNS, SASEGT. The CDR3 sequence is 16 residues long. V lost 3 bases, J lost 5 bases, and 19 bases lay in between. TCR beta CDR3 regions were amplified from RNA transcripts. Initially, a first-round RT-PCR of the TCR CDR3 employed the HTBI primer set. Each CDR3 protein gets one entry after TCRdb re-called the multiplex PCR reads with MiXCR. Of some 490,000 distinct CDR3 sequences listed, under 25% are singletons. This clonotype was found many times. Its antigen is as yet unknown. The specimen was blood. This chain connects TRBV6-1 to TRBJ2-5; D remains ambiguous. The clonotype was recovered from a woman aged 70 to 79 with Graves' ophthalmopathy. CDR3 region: CASSDRLRRSWETQYF. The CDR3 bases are TGTGCCAGCAGTGATCGTCTAAGACGGTCGTGGGAGACCCAGTACTTC.